Presented here are 30 T cell receptor beta chains from one specimen sequenced in a study of cytomegalovirus exposure and HLA in healthy donors. Primers included in the PCR were 60 Vbeta and 13 Jbeta primers. Profiling relied on immunoSEQ multiplex PCR, and the TCRdb table lists in-frame clones only, not all of them. Of 110,000 to 150,000 clones detected, about 80% appear once; the ten largest clones hold approximately 5.1%. Sequencing input: PBMCs. Receptors were obtained from a male donor in good health and CMV-seronegative.

J is TRBJ1-2 and V is TRBV7-2; tentative D call: TRBD1 (5 bases). Per the germline V gene, CDR1 is SGHTA and CDR2 is FQGNSA. Trimming took 5 bases from V and 4 from J, leaving 11 bases between them. The CDR3 sequence is 13 residues long. DNA for the CDR3: TGTGCCAGCAGCCCAGAGGGACTCTATGGCTACACCTTC. It translates to CASSPEGLYGYTF.

This sequence joins TRBV6-5 and TRBJ1-5, with D tentatively TRBD1 (6 bases). The germline V gene encodes CDR1 MNHEY and CDR2 SVGAGI. The CDR3 is made up of 15 amino acids. V was cut by 6 bases and J by 3 bases, with 15 bases left in between. The CDR3 DNA is TGTGCCAGCAGCCCTGGGGGCTTTAACAATCAGCCCCAGCATTTT. This sequence encodes CASSPGGFNNQPQHF.

The rearrangement joins TRBV18 to TRBJ1-4, with D tentatively TRBD1 (6 bases). The ends were cut back, 2 bases at V and 8 bases at J, with 12 bases in the middle. Germline CDR1 is KGHSH and CDR2 is LQKENI. This CDR3 is 14 amino acids long. The CDR3 reads CASSPNRVEEKLFF. In nucleotides, the CDR3 is TGTGCCAGCTCACCAAACAGGGTTGAGGAAAAACTGTTTTTT.

The V and J genes are TRBV30 and TRBJ2-5; maybe TRBD2 (6 bases). There are 12 residues in the CDR3. The V gene's germline CDR1 is GTSNPN and CDR2 SVGIG (reference sequence). The ends were cut back, 5 bases at V and 5 bases at J, with 12 bases in the middle. CDR3 sequence reads: CAWGGRGETQYF. CDR3 bases: TGTGCCTGGGGGGGTCGGGGGGAGACCCAGTACTTC.

This clone was recorded a few times. This chain uses TRBV6-6 with TRBJ2-7; 11 nucleotides line up with TRBD1. V lost 6 bases to trimming and J lost 6 bases; unmatched junction nucleotides: 10. Germline loops: CDR1 MNHNY, CDR2 SVGAGI (reference sequence). The CDR3 is made up of 15 amino acids. In DNA, the CDR3 is TGTGCCAGCAGCCCTTTCGGACAGGGGGCTGGCGAGCAGTACTTC. It translates to CASSPFGQGAGEQYF.

The genes are TRBV28 and TRBJ1-1; D perhaps matches TRBD1 (6 bases). The CDR3 loop spans 13 amino acids. Trimming stripped 7 bases from V and 2 bases from J, with 11 bases between. Germline CDR1 reads MDHEN; CDR2 reads SYDVKM. This CDR3 reads CASTGTPNTEAFF. CDR3 DNA: TGTGCCAGCACGGGGACACCCAACACTGAAGCTTTCTTT. The variable domain in full, with the rest retrieved from reference TRBV28 and TRBJ1-1, is DVKVTQSSRYLVKRTGEKVFLECVQDMDHENMFWYRQDPGLGLRLIYFSYDVKMKEKGDIPEGYSVSREKKERFSLILESASTNQTSMYLCASTGTPNTEAFFGQGTRLTVV.

J is TRBJ1-1 and V is TRBV28; unclear D gene. V lost 5 bases to trimming and J lost 1 base, with 14 bases between them. The length of the CDR3 is 15 residues. Per germline, CDR1 MDHEN and CDR2 SYDVKM. For the CDR3, the DNA is TGTGCCAGCAGTCTATACAGAGAGCCGAACACTGAAGCTTTCTTT. Encoded protein: CASSLYREPNTEAFF.

This chain connects TRBV7-6 to TRBJ2-2, with 10 bases that match TRBD1. Germline V gene lookup returns CDR1 SGHVS and CDR2 FNYEAQ. The CDR3 contains 15 residues. The junction had 3 bases not matched to a gene; V was cut back by 6 bases and J by 2 bases. The CDR3 loop is CASRRQGANTGELFF. CDR3 nucleotide sequence: TGTGCCAGCAGGAGACAGGGGGCCAACACCGGGGAGCTGTTTTTT. The full variable domain, its missing parts supplied by reference TRBV7-6 and TRBJ2-2, is GAGVSQSPRYKVTKRGQDVALRCDPISGHVSLYWYRQALGQGPEFLTYFNYEAQQDKSGLPNDRFSAERPEGSISTLTIQRTEQRDSAMYRCASRRQGANTGELFFGEGSRLTVL.

A few counts support this clone. This chain links TRBV5-6 with TRBJ1-1; TRBD1 is a possible D gene (5 bases). V lost 2 bases and J 0 bases, leaving 11 bases between the germline ends. Per the germline V gene, CDR1 is SGHDT and CDR2 is YYEEEE. The CDR3 runs to 15 residues. CDR3 loop: CASSFRERMNTEAFF. The CDR3 nucleotides read TGTGCCAGCAGCTTCAGGGAAAGAATGAACACTGAAGCTTTCTTT.

The table lists this clone with a count of one. The chain couples TRBV4-1 to TRBJ2-7, with D perhaps matching TRBD2 (7 bases). This CDR3 is built from 15 residues. Germline CDR1 is MGHRA and CDR2 is YSYEKL. The ends were cut back, 0 bases at V and 3 bases at J, with 12 bases in the middle. The CDR3, as DNA: TGCGCCAGCAGCCAAGATGGGGGGGGCCTCTACGAGCAGTACTTC. It codes for CASSQDGGGLYEQYF.

This chain connects TRBV18 to TRBJ2-3; D not resolved. This CDR3 contains 12 residues. V was pared by 6 bases and J by 3 bases, with 7 bases between. Per the germline V gene, CDR1 is KGHSH and CDR2 is LQKENI. CDR3 residues: CASSPPTDTQYF. DNA for the CDR3: TGTGCCAGCTCCCCCCCGACAGATACGCAGTATTTT.

This clone was counted only a few times. This chain links TRBV28 with TRBJ1-1, with 8 nucleotides matching TRBD1. The germline V gene encodes CDR1 MDHEN and CDR2 SYDVKM. V trimming: 8 bases; J trimming: 4 bases; junction bases outside the gene matches: 9. The CDR3 extends over 14 amino acids. The CDR3 bases are TGTGCCAGCGGAGCCTGGACAGGGATCACTGAAGCTTTCTTT. It translates to CASGAWTGITEAFF. The full variable domain, with the rest looked up from reference TRBV28 and TRBJ1-1, is DVKVTQSSRYLVKRTGEKVFLECVQDMDHENMFWYRQDPGLGLRLIYFSYDVKMKEKGDIPEGYSVSREKKERFSLILESASTNQTSMYLCASGAWTGITEAFFGQGTRLTVV.

The chain carries TRBV28 and TRBJ2-3; 15 nucleotides agree with TRBD2. V was clipped by 11 bases and J by 2 bases; unmatched bases: 2. The germline V gene has CDR1 MDHEN and CDR2 SYDVKM. The CDR3 runs 14 residues. The CDR3 reads CAGTSGGLTDTQYF. The CDR3 DNA follows: TGTGCCGGGACTAGCGGGGGGCTCACAGATACGCAGTATTTT.

CDR3 DNA: TGTGCCAGCAGTTTAAGGGGAACAGTGTACACTGAAGCTTTCTTT. Its translation is CASSLRGTVYTEAFF. This chain connects TRBV28 to TRBJ1-1; a weak D match, TRBD1 (5 bases). Per germline, CDR1 MDHEN and CDR2 SYDVKM. Trimming pared 2 bases from V and 3 bases from J, leaving 13 bases between. This CDR3 spans 15 amino acids.

The chain recombines TRBV11-2 with TRBJ1-1; TRBD1 matches at 7 bases. The CDR3 loop spans 14 amino acids. Germline CDR1 SGHAT, CDR2 FQNNGV. Germline trimming cut 3 bases from V and 6 bases from J; bases unmatched to any gene: 7. The CDR3 nucleotides are TGTGCCAGCAGCTTCTTGACAGGGTTAGCTGAAGCTTTCTTT. Residues: CASSFLTGLAEAFF.

This clone came up once. The chain joins TRBV5-1 to TRBJ2-7, with 9 positions matching TRBD2. The V segment lost 4 bases and the J segment 0 bases; nucleotides outside the gene matches: 8. Germline CDR1 reads SGHRS; CDR2 reads YFSETQ. This CDR3 is built from 16 residues. CDR3 nucleotides: TGCGCCAGCAGCCCCCTAGCGGGGCCCAGCTCCTACGAGCAGTACTTC. Amino acids: CASSPLAGPSSYEQYF.

This chain uses TRBV19 with TRBJ2-1; 9 nucleotides match TRBD2. Germline V gives CDR1 LNHDA, CDR2 SQIVND (reference sequence). Trimming cost V 7 bases and J 8 bases; bases outside gene matches: 12. The CDR3 spans 15 residues. CDR3 nucleotides: TGTGCCAGTACCACTCGGGGCGGGGGGGTCGATGAGCAGTTCTTC. Translation: CASTTRGGGVDEQFF.

The CDR3 coding sequence is TGTGCCAGCAGCTTAGTACAGGGCACCGGGGAGCTGTTTTTT. It translates to CASSLVQGTGELFF. This rearrangement joins TRBV7-2 to TRBJ2-2, with TRBD1 as a possible D gene (6 bases). This CDR3 spans 14 amino acids. Trimming pared 1 base from V and 4 bases from J, leaving 7 bases between. The germline CDR1 and CDR2 sequences are SGHTA and FQGNSA. Full variable domain (remainder filled in from reference TRBV7-2 and TRBJ2-2): GAGVSQSPSNKVTEKGKDVELRCDPISGHTALYWYRQSLGQGLEFLIYFQGNSAPDKSGLPSDRFSAERTGGSVSTLTIQRTQQEDSAVYLCASSLVQGTGELFFGEGSRLTVL.

As regards this clone: Other DNA sequences of this sample code for an identical CDR3. V is TRBV6-1 and J is TRBJ1-1, with 9 bases that match TRBD1. The V segment lost 3 bases and the J segment 5 bases; nucleotides outside the gene matches: 7. This CDR3 has 15 amino acids. Germline V gene data show CDR1 as MNHNS and CDR2 as SASEGT. CDR3: CASSEAGGTGTEAFF. CDR3 nucleotide sequence: TGTGCCAGCAGTGAGGCAGGCGGGACAGGGACTGAAGCTTTCTTT.

The chain uses TRBV28 and TRBJ1-5; D unclear. Deletions cut 3 bases from V and 0 bases from J, with 15 bases between. Looked up from germline, CDR1 is MDHEN and CDR2 is SYDVKM. The CDR3 totals 17 residues. CDR3 nucleotides: TGTGCCAGCAGTTTTGGGCAGGTGGTCTATAGCAATCAGCCCCAGCATTTT. As protein: CASSFGQVVYSNQPQHF.

Regarding this clone: At the DNA level, this CDR3 is encoded by other sequences in the same sample as well. This CDR3 is CSVRGGVYGYTF. CDR3 coding DNA: TGCAGCGTCCGCGGAGGGGTCTATGGCTACACCTTC. This chain links TRBV29-1 with TRBJ1-2; a weak D match, TRBD1 (5 bases). Trimming left V 6 bases short and J 4 bases short, with 12 bases between. CDR3 size: 12 residues. CDR1 and CDR2 from the germline V gene are SQVTM and ANQGSEA.

This chain connects TRBV5-1 to TRBJ2-1, with 9 bases fitting TRBD2. In germline, CDR1 is SGHRS, CDR2 YFSETQ. J lost 8 bases, V lost 4 bases, and 13 bases had no gene match. The CDR3 is 16 amino acids. The chain's CDR3 is CASSLGSGGSIDEQFF. As DNA, the CDR3 is TGCGCCAGCAGCCTTGGCAGCGGGGGGAGTATCGATGAGCAGTTCTTC.

V is TRBV5-6 and J is TRBJ2-7; 13 bases line up with TRBD2. This CDR3 spans 14 amino acids. The germline gives CDR1 SGHDT, CDR2 YYEEEE. Trimming took 4 bases from V and 2 from J; bases not matched to a gene: 0. This chain's CDR3 is CASSGLAGAYEQYF. Written as DNA, the CDR3 is TGTGCCAGCAGCGGACTAGCGGGGGCCTACGAGCAGTACTTC. Using reference TRBV5-6 and TRBJ2-7 for the parts outside the CDR3, the full variable domain is DAGVTQSPTHLIKTRGQQVTLRCSPKSGHDTVSWYQQALGQGPQFIFQYYEEEERQRGNFPDRFSGHQFPNYSSELNVNALLLGDSALYLCASSGLAGAYEQYFGPGTRLTVT.

This clone was counted a few times. The chain links TRBV7-9 to TRBJ2-1; D may be TRBD1 (5 bases). V was trimmed by 1 base and J by 5 bases, leaving 9 bases between them. CDR3 length: 14 residues. CDR1 is SEHNR and CDR2 is FQNEAQ in the germline V gene (reference sequence). In nucleotides, the CDR3 is TGTGCCAGCAGCTTAGACAGGAGTGACAATGAGCAGTTCTTC. This translates into CASSLDRSDNEQFF.

The J gene is TRBJ1-5, the V gene TRBV2; TRBD1 agrees at 7 bases. V lost 3 bases to trimming and J lost 6 bases; unmatched junction nucleotides: 8. Germline loops: CDR1 SNHLY, CDR2 FYNNEI. This CDR3 is 15 amino acids long. Here the CDR3 reads CASSDTDRQGQPQHF. In nucleotides, the CDR3 is TGTGCCAGCAGTGATACGGACAGGCAGGGTCAGCCCCAGCATTTT.

The chain is built from TRBV7-9 and TRBJ2-3; tentatively, D is TRBD2 (5 bases). Germline CDR1 SEHNR, CDR2 FQNEAQ (reference sequence). The V gene lost 1 base and the J gene lost 1 base, with 18 bases spanning the gap. The CDR3 contains 18 residues. The CDR3 bases are TGTGCCAGCAGCTTAGACCGCTTTACGGGAAGGGGCACAGATACGCAGTATTTT. Translation gives CASSLDRFTGRGTDTQYF.

This clone has a single count. This sequence joins TRBV6-6 and TRBJ2-1, with D possibly TRBD1 on 5 matching bases. The CDR3 is 15 residues long. Trimming removed 4 bases from V and 6 bases from J, with 16 bases in between. CDR1 is MNHNY, CDR2 SVGAGI, per germline (reference sequence). Here the CDR3 DNA reads TGTGCCAGCAGTTTTACAGGTACAGGTGGCAATGAGCAGTTCTTC. Protein product: CASSFTGTGGNEQFF.

This clone was seen only once. The chain links TRBV19 to TRBJ1-4; no reliable D call. Germline V gene sequence: CDR1 LNHDA, CDR2 SQIVND (reference sequence). V lost 8 bases and J 8 bases, leaving 18 bases between the germline ends. This CDR3 is 14 amino acids long. CDR3 region: CASARLGGREKLFF. The CDR3 DNA sequence: TGTGCCAGTGCCCGCTTAGGTGGGCGAGAAAAACTGTTTTTT.

This chain joins TRBV11-2 and TRBJ2-3; D remains ambiguous. CDR3 length: 15 amino acids. Trimming removed 5 bases at V and 2 bases at J, with 14 bases between. Per the germline V gene, CDR1 is SGHAT and CDR2 is FQNNGV. The CDR3 region is CASSLGQTFTDTQYF. The CDR3 coding sequence is TGTGCCAGCAGCCTAGGGCAAACGTTCACAGATACGCAGTATTTT.

This chain connects TRBV6-4 to TRBJ1-5; D remains unclear. The germline V and J ends were trimmed by 4 bases and 2 bases, with 12 bases remaining between them. CDR1 and CDR2 (germline): MRHNA, SNTAGT. The CDR3 length is 15 residues. The CDR3 region has the DNA TGTGCCAGCAGTGGACCGTGGGGAGGCAATCAGCCCCAGCATTTT. Translating gives CASSGPWGGNQPQHF.